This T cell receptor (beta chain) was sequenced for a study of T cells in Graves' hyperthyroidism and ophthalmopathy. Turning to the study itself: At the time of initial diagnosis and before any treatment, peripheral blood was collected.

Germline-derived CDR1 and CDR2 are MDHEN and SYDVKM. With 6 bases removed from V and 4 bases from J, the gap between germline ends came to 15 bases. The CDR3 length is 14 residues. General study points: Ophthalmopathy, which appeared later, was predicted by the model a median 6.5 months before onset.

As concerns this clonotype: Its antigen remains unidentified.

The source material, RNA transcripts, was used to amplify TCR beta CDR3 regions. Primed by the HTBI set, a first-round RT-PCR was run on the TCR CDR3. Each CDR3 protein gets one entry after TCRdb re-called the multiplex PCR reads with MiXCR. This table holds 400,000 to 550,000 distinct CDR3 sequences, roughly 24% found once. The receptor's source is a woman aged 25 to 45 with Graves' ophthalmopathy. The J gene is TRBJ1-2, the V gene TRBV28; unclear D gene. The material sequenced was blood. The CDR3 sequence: CASSFGREIYGYTF. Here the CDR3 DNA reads TGTGCCAGCAGCTTTGGGAGAGAAATCTATGGCTACACCTTC.